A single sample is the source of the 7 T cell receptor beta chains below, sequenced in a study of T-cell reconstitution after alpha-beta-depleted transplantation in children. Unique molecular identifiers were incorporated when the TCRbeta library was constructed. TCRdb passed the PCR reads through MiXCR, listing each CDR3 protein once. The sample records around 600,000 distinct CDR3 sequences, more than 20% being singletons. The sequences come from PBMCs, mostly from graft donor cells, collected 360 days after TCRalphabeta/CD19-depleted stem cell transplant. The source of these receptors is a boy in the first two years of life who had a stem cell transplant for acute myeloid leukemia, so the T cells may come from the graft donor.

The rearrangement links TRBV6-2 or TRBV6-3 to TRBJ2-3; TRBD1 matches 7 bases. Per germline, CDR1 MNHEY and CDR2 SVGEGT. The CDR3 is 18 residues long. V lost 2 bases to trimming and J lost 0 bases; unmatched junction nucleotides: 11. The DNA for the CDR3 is TGTGCCAGCAGTTACACCCGGGACAGAACTACTAGCACAGATACGCAGTATTTT. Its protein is CASSYTRDRTTSTDTQYF.

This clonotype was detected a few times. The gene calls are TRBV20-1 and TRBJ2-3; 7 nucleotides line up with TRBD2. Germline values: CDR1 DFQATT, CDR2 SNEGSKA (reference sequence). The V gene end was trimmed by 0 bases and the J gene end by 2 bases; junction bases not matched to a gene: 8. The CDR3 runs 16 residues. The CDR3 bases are TGCAGTGCTAGAGACCCCTTGGGGGGGAACACAGATACGCAGTATTTT. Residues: CSARDPLGGNTDTQYF.

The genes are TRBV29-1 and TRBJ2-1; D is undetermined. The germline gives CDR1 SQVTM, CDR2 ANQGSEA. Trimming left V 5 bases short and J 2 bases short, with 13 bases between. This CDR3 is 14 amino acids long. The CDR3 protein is CSVLQRLAYNEQFF. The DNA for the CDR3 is TGCAGCGTTCTGCAGAGGCTAGCCTACAATGAGCAGTTCTTC.

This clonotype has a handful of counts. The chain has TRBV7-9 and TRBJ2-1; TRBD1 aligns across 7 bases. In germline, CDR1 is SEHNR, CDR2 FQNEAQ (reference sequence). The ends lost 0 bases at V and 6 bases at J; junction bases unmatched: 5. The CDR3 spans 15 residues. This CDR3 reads CASSLATGVRNEQFF. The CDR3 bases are TGTGCCAGCAGCTTAGCTACAGGGGTCCGCAATGAGCAGTTCTTC.

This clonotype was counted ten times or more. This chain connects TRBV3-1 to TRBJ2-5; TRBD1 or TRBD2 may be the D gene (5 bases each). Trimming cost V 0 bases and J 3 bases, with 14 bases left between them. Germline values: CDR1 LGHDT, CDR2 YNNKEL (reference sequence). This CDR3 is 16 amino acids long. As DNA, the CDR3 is TGTGCCAGCAGCCAAGAGTTTCGGGACCCCGAAGAGACCCAGTACTTC. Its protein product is CASSQEFRDPEETQYF.

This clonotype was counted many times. The CDR3 nucleotides read TGCAGTGCTCCGCGGGACTCTGGGCGCTATGGCTACACCTTC. Its protein is CSAPRDSGRYGYTF. The rearrangement links TRBV20-1 to TRBJ1-2; D might be TRBD1 (5 bases). The CDR3 length is 14 residues. The V end lost 5 bases, the J end lost 4 bases, and 17 bases lay between the germline ends. Germline loops: CDR1 DFQATT, CDR2 SNEGSKA (reference sequence).

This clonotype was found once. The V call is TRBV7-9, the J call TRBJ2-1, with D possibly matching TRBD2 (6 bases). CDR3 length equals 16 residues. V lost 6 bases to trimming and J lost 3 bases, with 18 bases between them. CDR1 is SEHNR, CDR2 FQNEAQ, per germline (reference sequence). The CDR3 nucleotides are TGTGCCAGCAGTCCTAGTGGGGGGTGGTACTACAATGAGCAGTTCTTC. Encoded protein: CASSPSGGWYYNEQFF.